This T cell receptor beta chain came from a study of T cells in Graves' hyperthyroidism and ophthalmopathy. Study-wide results and caveats: Most expanded thyroid clonotypes above 0.001 recurred in blood.

Of note for this clonotype: Its antigen remains unknown.

The source material, RNA transcripts, was used to amplify TCR beta CDR3 regions. When the TCR CDR3 underwent first-round RT-PCR, the HTBI primer set was used. MiXCR was run by TCRdb on the multiplex PCR reads, yielding one entry per CDR3 protein. Here the sample spans hundreds of thousands of distinct CDR3 sequences, less than 25% being singletons. The source is a young man with Graves' ophthalmopathy. The source material was blood.

The CDR3 sequence: CSPTAGAETQYF. In DNA form, the CDR3 reads TGCAGCCCAACTGCAGGGGCGGAGACCCAGTACTTC. The rearrangement uses TRBV29-1 and TRBJ2-5; a weak D match, TRBD1 (6 bases). Germline values: CDR1 SQVTM, CDR2 ANQGSEA. The CDR3 sequence is 12 residues long. V lost 8 bases to trimming and J lost 5 bases, with 15 bases between them.